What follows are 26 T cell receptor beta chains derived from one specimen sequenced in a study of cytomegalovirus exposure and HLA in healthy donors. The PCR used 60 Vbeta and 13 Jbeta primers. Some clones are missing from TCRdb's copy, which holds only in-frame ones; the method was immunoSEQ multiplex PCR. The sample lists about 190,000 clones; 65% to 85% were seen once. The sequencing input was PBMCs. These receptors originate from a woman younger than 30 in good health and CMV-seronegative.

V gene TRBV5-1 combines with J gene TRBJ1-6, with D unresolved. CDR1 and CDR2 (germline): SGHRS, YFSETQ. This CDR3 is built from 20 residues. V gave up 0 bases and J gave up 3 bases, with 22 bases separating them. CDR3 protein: CASSLDGGFSVSNYNSPLHF. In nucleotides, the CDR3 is TGCGCCAGCAGCTTGGATGGAGGGTTTAGTGTTTCTAACTATAATTCACCCCTCCACTTT. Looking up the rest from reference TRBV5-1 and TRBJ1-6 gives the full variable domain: KAGVTQTPRYLIKTRGQQVTLSCSPISGHRSVSWYQQTPGQGLQFLFEYFSETQRNKGNFPGRFSGRQFSNSRSEMNVSTLELGDSALYLCASSLDGGFSVSNYNSPLHFGNGTRLTVT.

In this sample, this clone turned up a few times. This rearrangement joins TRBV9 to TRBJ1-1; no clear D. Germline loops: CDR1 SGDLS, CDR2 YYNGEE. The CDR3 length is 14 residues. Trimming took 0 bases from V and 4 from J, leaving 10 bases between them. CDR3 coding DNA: TGTGCCAGCAGCGTAGTGGACTTGGGCACTGAAGCTTTCTTT. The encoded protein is CASSVVDLGTEAFF.

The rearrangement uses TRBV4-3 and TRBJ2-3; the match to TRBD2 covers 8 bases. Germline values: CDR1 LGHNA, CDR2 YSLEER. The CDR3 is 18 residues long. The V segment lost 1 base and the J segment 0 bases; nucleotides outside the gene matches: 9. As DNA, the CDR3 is TGCGCCAGCAGCCAAGGGGCAGCGGGAGTACTAAGCACAGATACGCAGTATTTT. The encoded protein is CASSQGAAGVLSTDTQYF.

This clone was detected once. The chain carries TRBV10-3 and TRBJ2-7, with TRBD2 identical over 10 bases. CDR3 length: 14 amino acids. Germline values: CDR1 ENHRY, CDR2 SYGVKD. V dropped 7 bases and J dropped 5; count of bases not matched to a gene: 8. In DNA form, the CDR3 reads TGTGCCATCAACCAGCGGGAGGGGATTGACGAGCAGTACTTC. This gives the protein CAINQREGIDEQYF.

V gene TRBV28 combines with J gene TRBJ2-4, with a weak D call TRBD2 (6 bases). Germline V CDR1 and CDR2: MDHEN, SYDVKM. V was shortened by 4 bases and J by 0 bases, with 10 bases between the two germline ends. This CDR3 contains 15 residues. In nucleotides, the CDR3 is TGTGCCAGCAGTTCCCGGGGACTAGCCAAAAACATTCAGTACTTC. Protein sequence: CASSSRGLAKNIQYF.

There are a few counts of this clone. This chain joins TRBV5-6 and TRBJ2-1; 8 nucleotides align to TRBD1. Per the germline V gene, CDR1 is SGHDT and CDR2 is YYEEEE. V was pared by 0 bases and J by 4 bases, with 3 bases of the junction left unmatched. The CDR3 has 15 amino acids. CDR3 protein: CASSLGGQVYNEQFF. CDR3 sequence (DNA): TGTGCCAGCAGCTTGGGGGGACAGGTGTACAATGAGCAGTTCTTC.

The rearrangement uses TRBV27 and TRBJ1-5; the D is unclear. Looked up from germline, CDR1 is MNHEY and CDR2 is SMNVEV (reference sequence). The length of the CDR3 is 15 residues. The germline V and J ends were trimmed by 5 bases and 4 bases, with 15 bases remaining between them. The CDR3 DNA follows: TGTGCCAGCAGTGCCGCCCGGGGTCCTAATCAGCCCCAGCATTTT. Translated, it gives CASSAARGPNQPQHF.

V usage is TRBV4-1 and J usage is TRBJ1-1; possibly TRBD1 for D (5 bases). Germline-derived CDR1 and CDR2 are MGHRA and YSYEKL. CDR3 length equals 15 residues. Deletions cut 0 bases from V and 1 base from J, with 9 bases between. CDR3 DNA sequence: TGCGCCAGCAGCCAAGAGCGGAGGGGGAACACTGAAGCTTTCTTT. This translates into CASSQERRGNTEAFF.

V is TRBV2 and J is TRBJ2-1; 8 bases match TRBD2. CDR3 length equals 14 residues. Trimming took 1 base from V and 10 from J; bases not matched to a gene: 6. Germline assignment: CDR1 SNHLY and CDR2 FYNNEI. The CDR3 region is CASSEGAGAGEQFF. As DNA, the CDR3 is TGTGCCAGCAGTGAAGGAGCGGGGGCGGGAGAGCAGTTCTTC. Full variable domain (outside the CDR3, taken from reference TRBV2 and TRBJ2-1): EPEVTQTPSHQVTQMGQEVILRCVPISNHLYFYWYRQILGQKVEFLVSFYNNEISEKSEIFDDQFSVERPDGSNFTLKIRSTKLEDSAMYFCASSEGAGAGEQFFGPGTRLTVL.

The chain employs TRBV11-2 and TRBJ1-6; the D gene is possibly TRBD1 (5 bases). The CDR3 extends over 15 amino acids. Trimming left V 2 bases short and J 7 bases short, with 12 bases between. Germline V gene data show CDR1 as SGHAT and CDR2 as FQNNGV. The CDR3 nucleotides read TGTGCCAGCAGCTTAAGAACGACAGAAAATTCACCCCTCCACTTT. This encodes CASSLRTTENSPLHF. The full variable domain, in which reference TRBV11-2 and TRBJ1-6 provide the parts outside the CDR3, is EAGVAQSPRYKIIEKRQSVAFWCNPISGHATLYWYQQILGQGPKLLIQFQNNGVVDDSQLPKDRFSAERLKGVDSTLKIQPAKLEDSAVYLCASSLRTTENSPLHFGNGTRLTVT.

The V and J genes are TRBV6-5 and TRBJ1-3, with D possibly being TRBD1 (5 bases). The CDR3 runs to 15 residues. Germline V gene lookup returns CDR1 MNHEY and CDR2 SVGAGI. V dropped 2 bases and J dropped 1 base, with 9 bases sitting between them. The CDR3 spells CASSYRGASGNTIYF. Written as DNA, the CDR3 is TGTGCCAGCAGTTACAGGGGCGCGTCTGGAAACACCATATATTTT.

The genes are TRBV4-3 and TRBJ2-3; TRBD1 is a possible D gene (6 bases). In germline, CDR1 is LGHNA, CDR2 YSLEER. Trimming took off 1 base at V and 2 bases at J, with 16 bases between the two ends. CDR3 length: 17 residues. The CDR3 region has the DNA TGCGCCAGCAGCCAAGTGTCCAGGGGATCGGCCACAGATACGCAGTATTTT. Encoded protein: CASSQVSRGSATDTQYF.

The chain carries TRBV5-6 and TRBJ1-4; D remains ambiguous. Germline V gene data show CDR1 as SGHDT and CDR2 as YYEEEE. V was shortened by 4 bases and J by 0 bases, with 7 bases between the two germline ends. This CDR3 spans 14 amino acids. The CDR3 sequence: CASSAVATNEKLFF. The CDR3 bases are TGTGCCAGCAGCGCGGTTGCAACTAATGAAAAACTGTTTTTT.

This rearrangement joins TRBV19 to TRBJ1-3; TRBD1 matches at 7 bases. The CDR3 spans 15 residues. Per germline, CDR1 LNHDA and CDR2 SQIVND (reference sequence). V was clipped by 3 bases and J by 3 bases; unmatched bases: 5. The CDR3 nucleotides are TGTGCCAGTAGTATCGACAGGGAGGATGGAAACACCATATATTTT. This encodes CASSIDREDGNTIYF.

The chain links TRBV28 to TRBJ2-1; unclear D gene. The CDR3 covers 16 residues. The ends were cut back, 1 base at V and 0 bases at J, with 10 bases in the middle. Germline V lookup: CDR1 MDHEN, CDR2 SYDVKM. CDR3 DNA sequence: TGTGCCAGCAGTTTATTGGGCAATAGCTCCTACAATGAGCAGTTCTTC. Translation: CASSLLGNSSYNEQFF.

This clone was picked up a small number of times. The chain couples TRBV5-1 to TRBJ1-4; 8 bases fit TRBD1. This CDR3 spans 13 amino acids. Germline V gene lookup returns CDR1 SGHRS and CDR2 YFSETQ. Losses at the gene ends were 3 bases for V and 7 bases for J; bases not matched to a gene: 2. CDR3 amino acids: CASSWTGPEKLFF. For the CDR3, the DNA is TGCGCCAGCAGCTGGACAGGGCCTGAAAAACTGTTTTTT.

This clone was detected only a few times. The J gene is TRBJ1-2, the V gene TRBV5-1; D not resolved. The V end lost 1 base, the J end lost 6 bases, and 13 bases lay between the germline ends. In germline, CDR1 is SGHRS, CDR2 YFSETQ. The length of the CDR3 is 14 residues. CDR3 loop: CASSLLHSTNGYTF. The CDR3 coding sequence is TGCGCCAGCAGCTTGTTGCACAGTACCAATGGCTACACCTTC.

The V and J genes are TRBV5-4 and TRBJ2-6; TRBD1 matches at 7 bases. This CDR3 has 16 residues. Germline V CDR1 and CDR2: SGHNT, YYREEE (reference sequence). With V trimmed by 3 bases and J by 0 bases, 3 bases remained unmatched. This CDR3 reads CASSWGQPSGANVLTF. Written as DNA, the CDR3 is TGTGCCAGCAGCTGGGGACAGCCCTCTGGGGCCAACGTCCTGACTTTC. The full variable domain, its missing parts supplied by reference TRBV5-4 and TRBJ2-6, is ETGVTQSPTHLIKTRGQQVTLRCSSQSGHNTVSWYQQALGQGPQFIFQYYREEENGRGNFPPRFSGLQFPNYSSELNVNALELDDSALYLCASSWGQPSGANVLTFGAGSRLTVL.

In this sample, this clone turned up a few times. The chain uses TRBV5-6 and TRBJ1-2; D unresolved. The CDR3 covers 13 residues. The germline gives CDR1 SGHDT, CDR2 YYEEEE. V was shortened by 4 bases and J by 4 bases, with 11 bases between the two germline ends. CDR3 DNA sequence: TGTGCCAGCAGCGGGAGTCCGAGCTATGGCTACACCTTC. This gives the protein CASSGSPSYGYTF.

The CDR3 sequence: CASRRTGGASGYEQYF. The DNA for the CDR3 is TGTGCCAGCAGACGGACAGGGGGCGCGTCGGGCTACGAGCAGTACTTC. V and J are TRBV27 and TRBJ2-7, with 11 bases identical to TRBD1. The CDR3 has 16 residues. V trimming: 6 bases; J trimming: 3 bases; junction bases outside the gene matches: 10. CDR1 and CDR2 (germline): MNHEY, SMNVEV (reference sequence).

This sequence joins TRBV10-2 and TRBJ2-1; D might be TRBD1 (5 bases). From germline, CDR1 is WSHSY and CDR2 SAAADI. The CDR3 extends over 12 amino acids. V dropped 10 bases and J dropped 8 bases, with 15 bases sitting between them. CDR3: CATTQGTHEQFF. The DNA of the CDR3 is TGCGCCACTACCCAGGGAACCCATGAGCAGTTCTTC.

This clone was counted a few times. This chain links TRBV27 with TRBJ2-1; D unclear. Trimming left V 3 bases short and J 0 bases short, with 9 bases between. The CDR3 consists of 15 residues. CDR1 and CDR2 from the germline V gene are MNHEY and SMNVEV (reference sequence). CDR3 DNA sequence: TGTGCCAGCAGTTTCACGGAGAGCTCCTACAATGAGCAGTTCTTC. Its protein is CASSFTESSYNEQFF.

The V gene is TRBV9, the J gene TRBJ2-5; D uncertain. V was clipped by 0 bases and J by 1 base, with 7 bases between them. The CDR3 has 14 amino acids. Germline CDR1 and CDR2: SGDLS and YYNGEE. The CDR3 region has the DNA TGTGCCAGCAGCGTAGAGTCAGTCCAAGAGACCCAGTACTTC. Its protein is CASSVESVQETQYF.

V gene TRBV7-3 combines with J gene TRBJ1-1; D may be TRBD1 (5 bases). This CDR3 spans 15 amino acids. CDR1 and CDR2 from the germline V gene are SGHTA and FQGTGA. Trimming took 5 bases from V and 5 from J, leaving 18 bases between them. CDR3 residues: CASSGQPLGGTEAFF. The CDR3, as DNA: TGTGCCAGCAGCGGCCAGCCTTTGGGGGGGACTGAAGCTTTCTTT.

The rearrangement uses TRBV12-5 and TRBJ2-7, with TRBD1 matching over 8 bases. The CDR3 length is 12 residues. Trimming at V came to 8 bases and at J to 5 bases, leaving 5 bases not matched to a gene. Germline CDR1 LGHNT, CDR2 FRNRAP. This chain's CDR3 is CASMDRDNEQYF. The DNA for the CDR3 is TGTGCTAGTATGGACAGGGACAACGAGCAGTACTTC.

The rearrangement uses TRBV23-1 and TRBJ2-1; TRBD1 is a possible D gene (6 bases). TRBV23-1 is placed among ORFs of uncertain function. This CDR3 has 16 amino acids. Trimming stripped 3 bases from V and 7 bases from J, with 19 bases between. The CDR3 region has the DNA TGCGCCAGCAGTCATCATCAGGGGTCGGAATGGAATGAGCAGTTCTTC. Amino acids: CASSHHQGSEWNEQFF.